One and the same sample provided the 10 T cell receptor beta chains below, sequenced in a study of cytomegalovirus exposure and HLA in healthy donors. The repertoire was sequenced with immunoSEQ multiplex PCR; TCRdb's copy has only in-frame clones and lacks some. In the table there are about 330,000 clones, around 86% of which are singletons. Sequenced input: PBMCs. The receptors stem from a woman aged 18 to 35 in good health and CMV-seronegative.

CDR3 sequence (DNA): TGTGCCAGCAGTTCAACAGGGGTACCTTTCGAGCAGTACTTC. As protein: CASSSTGVPFEQYF. The V and J genes are TRBV6-5 and TRBJ2-7, with TRBD1 matching 7 bases. Trimming removed 4 bases from V and 6 bases from J; junction bases left unmatched: 9. CDR1 and CDR2 from the germline V gene are MNHEY and SVGAGI. The CDR3 length is 14 residues.

The chain is built from TRBV6-1 and TRBJ2-1, with 11 bases identical to TRBD2. The CDR3 contains 18 residues. The V gene's germline CDR1 is MNHNS and CDR2 SASEGT. V was pared by 3 bases and J by 0 bases, with 7 bases of the junction left unmatched. CDR3 bases: TGTGCCAGCAGTGAGTGGGGACTAGCGGCGCTCTCCTACAATGAGCAGTTCTTC. It yields the protein CASSEWGLAALSYNEQFF.

The CDR3 DNA follows: TGTGCCAGCAGCCCGCGGACAGGGTTCGATGGCTACACCTTC. It yields the protein CASSPRTGFDGYTF. V is TRBV5-8 and J is TRBJ1-2, with 8 nucleotides matching TRBD1. Per the germline V gene, CDR1 is SGHTS and CDR2 is YDEGEE. The J segment lost 6 bases and the V segment lost 4 bases, leaving 8 bases of the junction unmatched. The CDR3 consists of 14 residues.

The V call is TRBV30, the J call TRBJ2-1; D unclear. The V gene lost 1 base and the J gene lost 5 bases, with 9 bases spanning the gap. In germline, CDR1 is GTSNPN, CDR2 SVGIG (reference sequence). There are 13 residues in the CDR3. The CDR3 coding sequence is TGTGCCTGGAGTGCCCATCCAAACAATGAGCAGTTCTTC. This translates into CAWSAHPNNEQFF.

This clone was found once. This sequence joins TRBV27 and TRBJ2-1; 9 bases align to TRBD2. The CDR3 contains 17 residues. From germline, CDR1 is MNHEY and CDR2 SMNVEV (reference sequence). Trimming removed 7 bases from V and 6 bases from J; junction bases left unmatched: 16. The CDR3 DNA is TGTGCCAGCATCGTAAGACTAGCGGAAAGTGGGGGCAATGAGCAGTTCTTC. Protein sequence: CASIVRLAESGGNEQFF.

The chain couples TRBV6-5 to TRBJ2-5; tentatively, D is TRBD2 (6 bases). The CDR3 has 16 residues. Trimming left V 2 bases short and J 2 bases short, with 15 bases between. Germline values: CDR1 MNHEY, CDR2 SVGAGI. Here the CDR3 reads CASSYAAGWEQETQYF. CDR3 coding DNA: TGTGCCAGCAGTTACGCGGCGGGATGGGAACAAGAGACCCAGTACTTC.

The chain carries TRBV6-5 and TRBJ2-3; tentative D call: TRBD2 (5 bases). Germline CDR1 is MNHEY and CDR2 is SVGAGI. V shed 4 bases and J shed 6 bases, with 17 bases lying between them. The CDR3 spans 15 residues. The CDR3 region has the DNA TGTGCCAGCAGTTCAGTCGGCGGGTCCGGGGATACGCAGTATTTT. Amino acid sequence: CASSSVGGSGDTQYF.

The rearrangement joins TRBV5-6 to TRBJ2-7; weak D call: TRBD2 (6 bases). CDR3 length equals 14 residues. The germline CDR1 and CDR2 sequences are SGHDT and YYEEEE. V lost 4 bases, J lost 3 bases, and 14 bases lay in between. CDR3 sequence reads: CASSLGLANYEQYF. CDR3 in DNA: TGTGCCAGCAGCCTGGGGCTAGCGAACTACGAGCAGTACTTC.

This clone came up once. V gene TRBV7-2 combines with J gene TRBJ1-2; no clear D. This CDR3 has 13 residues. From germline, CDR1 is SGHTA and CDR2 FQGNSA. Trimming took 5 bases from V and 4 from J, leaving 11 bases between them. This chain's CDR3 is CASSRGEFYGYTF. The CDR3 region has the DNA TGTGCCAGCAGCCGCGGGGAATTCTATGGCTACACCTTC.

The CDR3 nucleotides read TGTGCCAGCAGCTTACACGGGACTAGCGGGATCGGTAAGCAGTTCTTC. It codes for CASSLHGTSGIGKQFF. The V call is TRBV7-2, the J call TRBJ2-1; 13 bases are shared with TRBD2. The V gene end was trimmed by 2 bases and the J gene end by 11 bases; junction bases not matched to a gene: 9. This CDR3 contains 16 residues. In germline, CDR1 is SGHTA, CDR2 FQGNSA.